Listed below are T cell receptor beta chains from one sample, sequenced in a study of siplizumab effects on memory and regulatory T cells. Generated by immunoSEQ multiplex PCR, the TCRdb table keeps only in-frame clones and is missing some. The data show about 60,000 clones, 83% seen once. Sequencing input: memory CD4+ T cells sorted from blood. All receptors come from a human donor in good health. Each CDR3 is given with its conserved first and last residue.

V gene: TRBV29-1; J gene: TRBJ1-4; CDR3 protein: CSVEDLRAGYEKLFF
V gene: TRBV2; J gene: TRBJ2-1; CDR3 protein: CASSELETSYNEQFF
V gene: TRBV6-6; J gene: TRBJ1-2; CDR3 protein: CASSLRASTNYGYTF
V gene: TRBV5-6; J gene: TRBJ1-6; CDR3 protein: CASSLVEGAGVSPLHF
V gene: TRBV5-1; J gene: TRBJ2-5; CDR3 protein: CASSGGGPQETQYF
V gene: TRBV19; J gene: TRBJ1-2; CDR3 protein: CATTTNGRSFGYTF
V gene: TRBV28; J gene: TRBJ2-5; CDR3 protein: CASSGTGAGQETQYF
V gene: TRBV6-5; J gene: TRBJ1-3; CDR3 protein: CASSSPSYSGNTIYF
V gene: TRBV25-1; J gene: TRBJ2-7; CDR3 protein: CASSVTRRSYEQYF
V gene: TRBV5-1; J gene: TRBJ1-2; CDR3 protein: CASSSGQGHLLYGYTF
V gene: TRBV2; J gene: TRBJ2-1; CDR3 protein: CASSEGPSLGLAGGPKFF
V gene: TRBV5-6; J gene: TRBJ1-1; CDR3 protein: CASSVLDRGQAFF
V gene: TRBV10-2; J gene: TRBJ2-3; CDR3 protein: CASRGLLTDTQYF
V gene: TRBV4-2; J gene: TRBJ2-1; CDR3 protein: CASSPGLGGDNEQFF
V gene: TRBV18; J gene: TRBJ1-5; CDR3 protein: CASSLLGQSNQPQHF
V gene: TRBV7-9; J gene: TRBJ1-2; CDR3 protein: CASSSTSGVISYTF
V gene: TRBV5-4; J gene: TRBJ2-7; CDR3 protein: CASSLSRNYEQYF
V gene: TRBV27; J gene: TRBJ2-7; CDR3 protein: CASSWGSSGASEQYF
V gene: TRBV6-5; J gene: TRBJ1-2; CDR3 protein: CASTPGANYGYTF
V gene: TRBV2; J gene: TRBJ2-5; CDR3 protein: CASESDQETQYF
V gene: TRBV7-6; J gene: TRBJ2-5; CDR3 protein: CASSPGETQYF
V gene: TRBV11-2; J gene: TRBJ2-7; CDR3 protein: CASSTPDRMLGQYF
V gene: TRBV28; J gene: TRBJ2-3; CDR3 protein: CASSFRFRREGKDTQYF
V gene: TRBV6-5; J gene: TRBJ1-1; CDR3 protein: CASSEVSWDTEAFF
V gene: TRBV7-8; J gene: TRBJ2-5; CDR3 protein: CASSPGTPGETQYF
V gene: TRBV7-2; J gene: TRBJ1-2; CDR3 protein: CASSLDRGRNYGYTF
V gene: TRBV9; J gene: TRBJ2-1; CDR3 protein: CASSVTSGGQGEQFF
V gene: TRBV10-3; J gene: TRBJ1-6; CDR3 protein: CATTLDRGTNSPLHF
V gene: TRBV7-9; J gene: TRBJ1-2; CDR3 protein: CASSRDINGYTF
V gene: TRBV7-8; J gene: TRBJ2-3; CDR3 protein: CASSLMGMLADTQYF
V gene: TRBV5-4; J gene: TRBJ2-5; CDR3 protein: CASSLGTSKETQYF
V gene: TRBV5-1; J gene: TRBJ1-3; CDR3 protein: CASSLGDRGRNTIYF